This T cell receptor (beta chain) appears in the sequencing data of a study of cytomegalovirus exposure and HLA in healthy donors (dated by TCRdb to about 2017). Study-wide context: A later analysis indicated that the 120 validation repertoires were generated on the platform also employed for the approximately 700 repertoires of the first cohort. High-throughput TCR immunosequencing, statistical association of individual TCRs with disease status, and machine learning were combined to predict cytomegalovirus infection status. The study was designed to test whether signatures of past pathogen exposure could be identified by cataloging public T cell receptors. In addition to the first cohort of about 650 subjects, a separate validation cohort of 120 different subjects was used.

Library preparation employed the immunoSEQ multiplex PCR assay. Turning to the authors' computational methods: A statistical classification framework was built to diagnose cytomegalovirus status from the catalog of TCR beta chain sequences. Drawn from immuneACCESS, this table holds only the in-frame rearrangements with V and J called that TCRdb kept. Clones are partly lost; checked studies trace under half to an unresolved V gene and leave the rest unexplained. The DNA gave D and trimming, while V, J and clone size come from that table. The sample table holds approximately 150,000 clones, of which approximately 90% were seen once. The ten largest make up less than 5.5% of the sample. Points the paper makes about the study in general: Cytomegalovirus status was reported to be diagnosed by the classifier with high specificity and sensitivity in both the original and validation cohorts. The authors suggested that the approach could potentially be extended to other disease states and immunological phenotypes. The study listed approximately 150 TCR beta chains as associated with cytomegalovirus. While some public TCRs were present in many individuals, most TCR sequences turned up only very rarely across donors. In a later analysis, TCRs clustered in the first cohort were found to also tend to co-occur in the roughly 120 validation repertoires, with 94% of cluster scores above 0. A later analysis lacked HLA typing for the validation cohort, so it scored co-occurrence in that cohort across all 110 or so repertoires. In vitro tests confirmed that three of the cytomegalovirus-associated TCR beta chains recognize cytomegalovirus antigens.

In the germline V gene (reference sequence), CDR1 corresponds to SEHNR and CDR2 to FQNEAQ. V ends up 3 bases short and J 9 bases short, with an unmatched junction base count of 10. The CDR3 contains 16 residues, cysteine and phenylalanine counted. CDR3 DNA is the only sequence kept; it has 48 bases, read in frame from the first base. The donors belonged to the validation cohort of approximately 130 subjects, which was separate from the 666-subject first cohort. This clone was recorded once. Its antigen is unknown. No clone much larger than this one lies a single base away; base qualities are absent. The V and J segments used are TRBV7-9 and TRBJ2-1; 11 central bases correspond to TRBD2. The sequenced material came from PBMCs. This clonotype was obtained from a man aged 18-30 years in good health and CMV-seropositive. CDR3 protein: CASSFVPGLADVEQFF. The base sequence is TGTGCCAGCAGCTTCGTGCCGGGACTAGCGGATGTTGAGCAGTTCTTC.